What follows are 10 T cell receptor beta chains derived from one specimen sequenced in a study of blood T cell repertoires in COVID-19. Measured with immunoSEQ multiplex PCR; TCRdb has only the in-frame clones, and not every one. Of about 200,000 clones in the sample, 88% were seen once. Sequenced sample: peripheral blood. The receptors shown here come from a man aged 18 to 30 with active or convalescent COVID-19.

This clone was counted a few times. This chain joins TRBV7-2 and TRBJ2-3, with TRBD2 matching over 8 bases. Germline V gene data show CDR1 as SGHTA and CDR2 as FQGNSA. J gave up 0 bases and V 5 bases, and 13 bases lay outside the gene matches. The CDR3 sequence is 18 residues long. CDR3 protein: CASSPGGGITSSTDTQYF. The CDR3, as DNA: TGTGCCAGCAGCCCGGGGGGGGGTATCACTTCTAGCACAGATACGCAGTATTTT.

This chain joins TRBV4-2 and TRBJ2-7; TRBD2 aligns across 8 bases. The CDR3 sequence is 17 residues long. Germline lookup yields CDR1 LGHNA and CDR2 YNFKEQ. V gave up 5 bases and J gave up 0 bases; unmatched junction bases: 12. DNA for the CDR3: TGTGCCAGCAGCAGCGCGGGTAGCGGGGTTCTCTCCTACGAGCAGTACTTC. It translates to CASSSAGSGVLSYEQYF.

V usage is TRBV7-8 and J usage is TRBJ2-2; no reliable D call. Germline V lookup: CDR1 SGHVS, CDR2 FQNEAQ. The CDR3 length is 14 residues. The ends were cut back, 3 bases at V and 1 base at J, with 6 bases in the middle. The DNA of the CDR3 is TGTGCCAGCAGCTTGTCCTGGAACACCGGGGAGCTGTTTTTT. This encodes CASSLSWNTGELFF.

This chain joins TRBV6-5 and TRBJ2-7; D unresolved. Trimming cost V 6 bases and J 5 bases, with 17 bases left between them. Germline CDR1 MNHEY, CDR2 SVGAGI. The CDR3 has 14 residues. CDR3 coding DNA: TGTGCCAGCAGACCCCTAGGAGTAGAAAACGAGCAGTACTTC. Its protein is CASRPLGVENEQYF.

The rearrangement joins TRBV7-8 to TRBJ2-3, with a weak D call TRBD2 (5 bases). This CDR3 region has 16 residues. Germline lookup yields CDR1 SGHVS and CDR2 FQNEAQ. Between the trimmed V and J ends, which lost 2 bases and 0 bases, there was a span of 12 bases. DNA of the CDR3: TGTGCCAGCAGCTTAAATCCGGGAAAAAGCACAGATACGCAGTATTTT. As protein: CASSLNPGKSTDTQYF.

The chain combines TRBV9 with TRBJ1-2; D unresolved. The CDR3 sequence is 11 residues long. Trimming shortened V by 4 bases and J by 4 bases, and 5 bases separated the two germline ends. Germline V gives CDR1 SGDLS, CDR2 YYNGEE. The CDR3, as DNA: TGTGCCAGCAGCTCTAGCTATGGCTACACCTTC. Translation gives CASSSSYGYTF.

The chain employs TRBV2 and TRBJ2-3; weak D call: TRBD2 (5 bases). The CDR3 has 13 residues. The V end was cut by 10 bases, the J end by 6 bases, with 17 bases between. Germline assignment: CDR1 SNHLY and CDR2 FYNNEI. In DNA, the CDR3 is TGTGCCACCCTAGCCTCCTCCGTCGATACGCAGTATTTT. It codes for CATLASSVDTQYF.

This chain uses TRBV27 with TRBJ2-3; 9 bases fit TRBD2. The junction had 21 bases not matched to a gene; V was cut back by 4 bases and J by 7 bases. CDR3 size: 19 residues. Germline loops: CDR1 MNHEY, CDR2 SMNVEV (reference sequence). This CDR3 is CASSSHRRSSSGNGYTQYF. The CDR3 DNA follows: TGTGCCAGCAGTTCCCACAGGAGGAGCTCTAGCGGGAACGGGTATACGCAGTATTTT.

The chain recombines TRBV19 with TRBJ2-7; 9 bases are a match to TRBD1. CDR1 is LNHDA, CDR2 SQIVND, per germline (reference sequence). V trimming: 2 bases; J trimming: 5 bases; junction bases outside the gene matches: 10. The CDR3 is 16 amino acids. The CDR3 sequence: CASSIRDRGAPNEQYF. CDR3 DNA sequence: TGTGCCAGTAGTATACGAGACAGGGGGGCCCCAAACGAGCAGTACTTC.

The rearrangement uses TRBV14 and TRBJ1-4; perhaps TRBD1 as D (6 bases). Germline CDR1 is SGHDN and CDR2 is FVKESK. This CDR3 is 15 amino acids long. Trimming removed 0 bases from V and 2 bases from J, with 7 bases in between. The CDR3 protein is CASSQDRGTNEKLFF. In DNA, the CDR3 is TGTGCCAGCAGCCAAGACAGGGGCACTAATGAAAAACTGTTTTTT.